This T cell receptor (beta chain) derives from a study of T cell changes during pregnancy in multiple sclerosis. CDR1 and CDR2 from the germline V gene are SGHVS and FNYEAQ. With 5 bases removed from V and 0 bases from J, the gap between germline ends came to 12 bases. This CDR3 contains 15 residues. Data came from immunoSEQ multiplex PCR; TCRdb stores just in-frame clones and leaves some out. This table has 70,000 to 75,000 clones, approximately 90% appearing once. The sequences come from peripheral blood, collected in the second trimester of pregnancy. The origin of this receptor is a female donor in good health, enrolled as a control in a pregnancy study. The chain has TRBV7-6 and TRBJ2-3; no clear D. In DNA form, the CDR3 reads TGTGCCAGCAGCCCGGATGGGCCTAGCACAGATACGCAGTATTTT. Amino acids: CASSPDGPSTDTQYF.